What follows describes a single T cell receptor beta chain. This clonotype was counted between two and nine times. No cognate antigen has been identified for it. Per-base qualities were not stored, and no clone one base away is much larger. Library prep was done by 5' RACE. The run used a NextSeq 500. Unique molecular identifiers were attached to individual cDNA molecules in the TCR library protocol so that sequencing error and PCR bias could be corrected. Both TCR alpha and beta chains were sequenced, and tight co-correlation was observed between alpha and beta sequence abundances in each sample. The published analysis was carried out like this. Decombinator V4 was used to annotate the V gene, J gene and CDR3 of the TCR sequences. Expanded TCRs were defined as changing significantly between any two time points under a Poisson model with p below 0.0001. TCR abundances were normalised to the total number of TCRs sequenced in each sample and reported as counts per million. TRAV1-2 paired with TRAJ12, TRAJ20 or TRAJ33 defined MAIT TCRs, while TRAV10 paired with TRAJ18 defined iNKT TCRs. A search of VDJdb, accessed on 1 November 2021, was run for TCRs annotated to CMV, EBV and SARS-CoV-2, with TCRs annotated for multiple antigens excluded. TCRdb reworked the public reads: Q25 trimming with fastp, MiXCR clone assembly, productive beta chains retained. Each record represents a unique CDR3 protein, reported with the most common genes and DNA among its rows. The V and J calls were not made by the authors but by TCRdb's processing. This sample gives nearly 110,000 distinct CDR3 sequences in total; 11% of them show up just once. The ten largest clones capture roughly 7.1% of the sample.

The data derive from a study of early T cells in non-severe SARS-CoV-2 infection (dated by TCRdb to about 2021). In the study overall: Bulk RNA from unsorted whole blood was used for TCR sequencing, so alpha and beta chains could not be paired. The study at large found these results: VDJdb matching was skewed toward anti-spike CD8 responses and likely underestimated virus-specific expansions, missing private and CD4 specificities.

The CDR3 sequence holds 15 residues, the cysteine and phenylalanine included. Only the CDR3 DNA is retained, 45 bases long and in frame from the first base. The study was a case-control design nested within a healthcare worker cohort in London, UK, with weekly nasopharyngeal swab PCR tests and blood sampling. Healthcare workers were recruited between 23 and 31 March 2020, during the week of the UK lockdown, and were followed weekly for up to about 15 weeks. The receptor was derived from an adult who was a healthcare worker with PCR-confirmed SARS-CoV-2 infection or an uninfected control (not recorded which). What was sequenced was whole blood. In this chain, TRBV12-2 is recombined with TRBJ1-1; the D segment call TRBD1 is taken from the table without a DNA check. TRBV12-2 counts as a pseudogene. This receptor has the CDR3 CASRSGVWFNAEAFF. The bases read TGTGCAAGTCGCTCAGGGGTCTGGTTCAACGCTGAAGCTTTCTTT.